This T cell receptor beta chain was documented in a study of identical twins. General study results and limits: A lower insertion count was a feature of abundant cord blood beta clonotypes, with no such feature in memory repertoires. Findings came from cross-sectional statistics, without long-term follow-up of donors.

Concerning this clonotype: Its specificity is not known.

Germline loops: CDR1 DFQATT, CDR2 SNEGSKA (reference sequence). V shed 3 bases and J 6 bases; nucleotides not matched to a gene: 7. This CDR3 comprises 15 residues. A universal primer site was added by template switching, and unique molecular identifiers were carried by the cDNA. Using its own MiXCR run on the 5' RACE reads, TCRdb lists one record per CDR3 protein. The sample has about 530,000 distinct CDR3 sequences; roughly 15% are singletons. The sample was also linked to a second study, of yellow fever vaccine responses in identical twins. As that study records: Each twin's T cell response to the vaccine was reported to look partly convergent and partly personalized.

The clonotype was recovered from a woman aged 18-29 years in good health. Sequenced sample: CD4+ T cells sorted from blood. This chain joins TRBV20-1 and TRBJ2-2; 10 bases map to TRBD2. DNA of the CDR3: TGCAGTGCTAGGGACTCTAGCGGGGGAGCCGGGGAGCTGTTTTTT. It translates to CSARDSSGGAGELFF.